The 26 T cell receptor beta chains below all came from one sample that was sequenced in a study of identifying expanded T cells in peripheral blood. TCRdb's copy holds only in-frame clones and misses some; the assay was immunoSEQ multiplex PCR. The table records tens of thousands of clones, roughly 88% of them present only once. Sequenced sample: blood. Every receptor here comes from a person between 18 and 75 years old in good health.

This chain joins TRBV27 and TRBJ2-3; 8 positions agree with TRBD1. This CDR3 is built from 16 residues. Germline assignment: CDR1 MNHEY and CDR2 SMNVEV (reference sequence). After removal of 6 bases from V and 6 bases from J, the junction contained 14 bases not matched to a gene. The CDR3 spells CASRKGGTGASDTQYF. In DNA, the CDR3 is TGTGCCAGCAGAAAAGGGGGGACAGGTGCCTCGGATACGCAGTATTTT.

V usage is TRBV5-1 and J usage is TRBJ1-2, with 8 nucleotides matching TRBD1. The germline V gene has CDR1 SGHRS and CDR2 YFSETQ. J gave up 7 bases and V 3 bases, and 11 bases lay outside the gene matches. This CDR3 has 15 residues. The CDR3 bases are TGCGCCAGCAGCTCAAATGACAGGGGTGGTGGTGGCTACACCTTC. This gives the protein CASSSNDRGGGGYTF.

This chain joins TRBV27 and TRBJ1-1; TRBD1 is a possible D gene (6 bases). Germline-derived CDR1 and CDR2 are MNHEY and SMNVEV (reference sequence). This CDR3 is 15 amino acids long. V gave up 3 bases and J gave up 4 bases, with 15 bases separating them. The CDR3 spells CASSFSMGAGTEAFF. Here the CDR3 DNA reads TGTGCCAGCAGTTTTTCGATGGGGGCTGGCACTGAAGCTTTCTTT.

The J gene is TRBJ2-3, the V gene TRBV27; D uncertain. V lost 2 bases and J 4 bases, leaving 10 bases between the germline ends. The CDR3 is 14 residues long. The germline CDR1 and CDR2 sequences are MNHEY and SMNVEV (reference sequence). CDR3: CASSLLGDADTQYF. In DNA, the CDR3 is TGTGCCAGCAGTTTACTAGGAGACGCAGATACGCAGTATTTT.

The V gene is TRBV7-8, the J gene TRBJ2-5; 7 bases fit TRBD2. This CDR3 has 14 residues. Germline-derived CDR1 and CDR2 are SGHVS and FQNEAQ. V lost 5 bases to trimming and J lost 3 bases; unmatched junction nucleotides: 6. Written as DNA, the CDR3 is TGTGCCAGCAGCCGGGGAGGGGCGGAAGAGACCCAGTACTTC. Translated, it gives CASSRGGAEETQYF.

The V call is TRBV6-5, the J call TRBJ2-5; maybe TRBD2 (5 bases). Germline-derived CDR1 and CDR2 are MNHEY and SVGAGI. The CDR3 totals 13 residues. The V end was cut by 2 bases, the J end by 2 bases, with 6 bases between. The CDR3 DNA is TGTGCCAGCAGTTACCCGGGGCAAGAGACCCAGTACTTC. Amino acid sequence: CASSYPGQETQYF.

This chain links TRBV7-6 with TRBJ2-1; 7 bases line up with TRBD1. Looked up from germline, CDR1 is SGHVS and CDR2 is FNYEAQ. The trim removed 5 bases at V and 4 bases at J, leaving 5 bases unmatched. The length of the CDR3 is 14 residues. The CDR3 is CASSPWDSYNEQFF. Written as DNA, the CDR3 is TGTGCCAGCAGCCCCTGGGACAGTTACAATGAGCAGTTCTTC.

V usage is TRBV14 and J usage is TRBJ2-7; no clear D. CDR3 length: 13 residues. In germline, CDR1 is SGHDN, CDR2 FVKESK. Trimming removed 1 base from V and 3 bases from J, with 7 bases in between. CDR3 in amino acids: CASSQVTLYEQYF. CDR3 DNA: TGTGCCAGCAGCCAAGTTACGCTCTACGAGCAGTACTTC.

This clone has more than one count but fewer than ten. The chain is built from TRBV6-1 and TRBJ1-3; D unclear. Trimming left V 8 bases short and J 0 bases short, with 8 bases between. The CDR3 consists of 13 residues. Germline CDR1 MNHNS, CDR2 SASEGT. This chain's CDR3 is CASDGDSGNTIYF. CDR3 nucleotides: TGTGCCAGCGACGGGGACTCTGGAAACACCATATATTTT.

The chain combines TRBV9 with TRBJ1-1; tentative D call: TRBD1 (5 bases). Germline V gene lookup returns CDR1 SGDLS and CDR2 YYNGEE. V gave up 0 bases and J gave up 5 bases, with 14 bases separating them. The CDR3 extends over 15 amino acids. Here the CDR3 DNA reads TGTGCCAGCAGCGTAGAGCCCGGCCGGGGGACTGAAGCTTTCTTT. Its protein is CASSVEPGRGTEAFF.

The J gene is TRBJ2-1, the V gene TRBV5-4, with 11 bases lining up with TRBD2. CDR3 length: 15 amino acids. J was trimmed by 5 bases and V by 2 bases; bases with no gene match: 3. The germline gives CDR1 SGHNT, CDR2 YYREEE (reference sequence). DNA of the CDR3: TGTGCCAGCAGCTTTGGGACTAGCGGAAACAATGAGCAGTTCTTC. It encodes CASSFGTSGNNEQFF.

This chain links TRBV7-2 with TRBJ2-2; 9 nucleotides match TRBD1. The CDR3 totals 15 residues. Unmatched junction bases numbered 5, after V lost 5 bases and J lost 4 bases. Germline lookup yields CDR1 SGHTA and CDR2 FQGNSA. The CDR3 nucleotides are TGTGCCAGCAGCCCCCGACAGGGGGGCACCGGGGAGCTGTTTTTT. As protein: CASSPRQGGTGELFF.

The chain has TRBV7-9 and TRBJ1-1; 7 bases line up with TRBD1. The CDR3 consists of 15 residues. Germline V CDR1 and CDR2: SEHNR, FQNEAQ (reference sequence). V shed 4 bases and J 0 bases; nucleotides not matched to a gene: 5. Here the CDR3 reads CASSSRDSMNTEAFF. DNA for the CDR3: TGTGCCAGCAGCTCCCGGGACAGCATGAACACTGAAGCTTTCTTT.

The rearrangement uses TRBV6-1 and TRBJ2-5; D is possibly TRBD2 (7 bases). The CDR3 sequence is 16 residues long. With 4 bases removed from V and 5 bases from J, the gap between germline ends came to 20 bases. Germline V gene sequence: CDR1 MNHNS, CDR2 SASEGT. Written as DNA, the CDR3 is TGTGCCAGCAGTGGGGTCGGGCGCGGGGGCAGGGAGACCCAGTACTTC. It yields the protein CASSGVGRGGRETQYF.

The chain couples TRBV29-1 to TRBJ2-7; the match to TRBD1 covers 10 bases. In germline, CDR1 is SQVTM, CDR2 ANQGSEA. The CDR3 extends over 13 amino acids. V trimming: 4 bases; J trimming: 3 bases; junction bases outside the gene matches: 3. CDR3 sequence reads: CSVARDRGYEQYF. The CDR3 coding sequence is TGCAGCGTTGCCCGGGACAGGGGCTACGAGCAGTACTTC.

The chain is built from TRBV19 and TRBJ2-5; D assignment may be TRBD1 or TRBD2 (5 bases each). The CDR3 loop spans 15 amino acids. Trimming left V 6 bases short and J 1 base short, with 15 bases between. Germline V lookup: CDR1 LNHDA, CDR2 SQIVND (reference sequence). The CDR3 spells CASRTTWDGQETQYF. In nucleotides, the CDR3 is TGTGCCAGTAGGACAACATGGGACGGCCAAGAGACCCAGTACTTC.

J is TRBJ1-5 and V is TRBV7-2, with D maybe TRBD1 (5 bases). The V end lost 3 bases, the J end lost 1 base, and 13 bases lay between the germline ends. The CDR3 is 16 residues long. CDR1 and CDR2 from the germline V gene are SGHTA and FQGNSA. The CDR3 sequence is CASSFLGGYSNQPQHF. For the CDR3, the DNA is TGTGCCAGCAGCTTTTTGGGGGGGTACAGCAATCAGCCCCAGCATTTT.

The CDR3 DNA sequence: TGTGCCACCAGCAGGGGGGGACAGGGCCAAGAGACCCAGTACTTC. This codes for CATSRGGQGQETQYF. The chain joins TRBV15 to TRBJ2-5; 9 bases fit TRBD1. With V trimmed by 3 bases and J by 1 base, 3 bases remained unmatched. Germline V gene lookup returns CDR1 LNHNV and CDR2 YYDKDF (reference sequence). The CDR3 sequence is 15 residues long.

The rearrangement links TRBV30 to TRBJ1-2, with TRBD1 matching over 12 bases. The CDR3 is 16 amino acids. Trimming at V came to 3 bases and at J to 8 bases, leaving 13 bases not matched to a gene. Germline CDR1 GTSNPN, CDR2 SVGIG (reference sequence). The DNA of the CDR3 is TGTGCCTGGAGCCTAGCCCCGGGACAGGGGGCAAAAGGCTACACCTTC. Its protein is CAWSLAPGQGAKGYTF.

The chain couples TRBV7-7 to TRBJ2-1; D is perhaps TRBD1 (6 bases). Germline CDR1 reads SSHAT; CDR2 reads FNYEAQ (reference sequence). Deletions cut 1 base from V and 5 bases from J, with 12 bases between. The CDR3 has 15 residues. The CDR3 nucleotides are TGTGCCAGCAGCTTAGACAGGGTAGTAAACAATGAGCAGTTCTTC. Its translation: CASSLDRVVNNEQFF.

The chain uses TRBV10-1 and TRBJ2-6; maybe TRBD1 (6 bases). CDR3 length: 16 amino acids. The germline V gene has CDR1 WNHNN and CDR2 SYGVQD (reference sequence). Trimming removed 4 bases from V and 2 bases from J, with 12 bases in between. CDR3 loop: CASSVGPGAGANVLTF. The CDR3 DNA follows: TGCGCCAGCAGTGTAGGGCCAGGGGCTGGGGCCAACGTCCTGACTTTC.

The rearrangement joins TRBV7-3 to TRBJ1-6; D not resolved. Trimming removed 5 bases from V and 7 bases from J, with 12 bases in between. Germline loops: CDR1 SGHTA, CDR2 FQGTGA. This CDR3 spans 14 amino acids. CDR3: CASSLDYRNSPLHF. In DNA, the CDR3 is TGTGCCAGCAGCCTGGATTACCGAAATTCACCCCTCCACTTT.

The V call is TRBV30, the J call TRBJ1-2; 8 nucleotides agree with TRBD1. There are 15 residues in the CDR3. V lost 1 base and J lost 4; bases outside the gene matches: 8. Germline assignment: CDR1 GTSNPN and CDR2 SVGIG (reference sequence). Here the CDR3 reads CAWSEWETGVYGYTF. CDR3 DNA sequence: TGTGCCTGGAGTGAATGGGAGACAGGGGTCTATGGCTACACCTTC. Together with reference TRBV30 and TRBJ1-2, the CDR3 gives the full variable domain: SQTIHQWPATLVQPVGSPLSLECTVEGTSNPNLYWYRQAAGRGLQLLFYSVGIGQISSEVPQNLSASRPQDRQFILSSKKLLLSDSGFYLCAWSEWETGVYGYTFGSGTRLTVV.

The chain has TRBV7-9 and TRBJ2-7, with 7 bases identical to TRBD1. Germline V gene sequence: CDR1 SEHNR, CDR2 FQNEAQ (reference sequence). CDR3 length: 15 residues. The V gene end was trimmed by 3 bases and the J gene end by 5 bases; junction bases not matched to a gene: 10. CDR3 residues: CASSFVTGLLHEQYF. The CDR3 DNA reads as TGTGCCAGCAGCTTTGTGACAGGGCTTCTGCACGAGCAGTACTTC. Together with reference TRBV7-9 and TRBJ2-7, the CDR3 gives the full variable domain: DTGVSQNPRHKITKRGQNVTFRCDPISEHNRLYWYRQTLGQGPEFLTYFQNEAQLEKSRLLSDRFSAERPKGSFSTLEIQRTEQGDSAMYLCASSFVTGLLHEQYFGPGTRLTVT.

The rearrangement uses TRBV6-4 and TRBJ1-2; D is unclear. Between the trimmed V and J ends, which lost 2 bases and 7 bases, there was a span of 17 bases. This CDR3 spans 15 amino acids. Germline loops: CDR1 MRHNA, CDR2 SNTAGT. This CDR3 is CASSDTFPSSGGYTF. Here the CDR3 DNA reads TGTGCCAGCAGTGACACATTCCCCAGTTCTGGTGGCTACACCTTC.

The J gene is TRBJ1-4, the V gene TRBV19; 10 nucleotides agree with TRBD1. The junction had 8 bases not matched to a gene; V was cut back by 5 bases and J by 8 bases. The CDR3 consists of 15 residues. The germline V gene encodes CDR1 LNHDA and CDR2 SQIVND (reference sequence). CDR3 region: CASSPRQGAREKLFF. The DNA for the CDR3 is TGTGCCAGTAGTCCACGACAGGGGGCAAGAGAAAAACTGTTTTTT. The complete variable domain, with remaining parts taken from reference TRBV19 and TRBJ1-4, reads DGGITQSPKYLFRKEGQNVTLSCEQNLNHDAMYWYRQDPGQGLRLIYYSQIVNDFQKGDIAEGYSVSREKKESFPLTVTSAQKNPTAFYLCASSPRQGAREKLFFGSGTQLSVL.